One and the same sample provided the 22 T cell receptor beta chains below, sequenced in a study of T cells after yellow fever vaccination. TCRdb analysed the 5' RACE reads with MiXCR anew, one entry per CDR3 protein. The sample records 350,000 or so distinct CDR3 sequences, roughly 8.4% being singletons. The sequences come from PBMCs, collected 35 to 50 days after the first yellow fever vaccination. Receptors were obtained from a man aged 18 to 29 who received the YFV17D yellow fever vaccine.

This clonotype was detected ten times or more. This chain joins TRBV5-6 and TRBJ2-5, with TRBD2 matching 7 bases. Germline lookup yields CDR1 SGHDT and CDR2 YYEEEE. The CDR3 spans 14 residues. V lost 3 bases and J lost 2; bases outside the gene matches: 4. CDR3 in amino acids: CASSSPGRQETQYF. The CDR3 DNA reads as TGTGCCAGCAGCTCGCCCGGGAGGCAAGAGACCCAGTACTTC.

This clonotype has more than one count but fewer than ten. J is TRBJ1-1 and V is TRBV5-1; D unresolved. Trimming pared 4 bases from V and 3 bases from J, leaving 16 bases between. The length of the CDR3 is 15 residues. Germline loops: CDR1 SGHRS, CDR2 YFSETQ. The CDR3 coding sequence is TGCGCCAGCAGCCCAGCCGGTTGGCGGCACACTGAAGCTTTCTTT. Protein: CASSPAGWRHTEAFF. Full variable domain (remainder filled in from reference TRBV5-1 and TRBJ1-1): KAGVTQTPRYLIKTRGQQVTLSCSPISGHRSVSWYQQTPGQGLQFLFEYFSETQRNKGNFPGRFSGRQFSNSRSEMNVSTLELGDSALYLCASSPAGWRHTEAFFGQGTRLTVV.

This chain connects TRBV10-3 to TRBJ1-6, with 8 bases identical to TRBD1. V shed 6 bases, J shed 7 bases, and the junction held 8 bases outside the gene matches. The CDR3 sequence is 15 residues long. Germline V gene data show CDR1 as ENHRY and CDR2 as SYGVKD. CDR3 nucleotides: TGTGCCATCAGAGGCAACGACAGGGGCAATTCACCCCTCCACTTT. Encoded protein: CAIRGNDRGNSPLHF.

This clonotype was observed a handful of times. The chain couples TRBV5-1 to TRBJ2-7; D could derive from TRBD1 or TRBD2 (6 bases each). Looked up from germline, CDR1 is SGHRS and CDR2 is YFSETQ. V dropped 2 bases and J dropped 7 bases, with 16 bases sitting between them. The CDR3 sequence is 14 residues long. This CDR3 reads CASSFSGAAKEQYF. CDR3 nucleotide sequence: TGCGCCAGCAGCTTCTCGGGGGCTGCGAAAGAGCAGTACTTC.

This chain connects TRBV9 to TRBJ2-3, with D possibly being TRBD1 or TRBD2 (5 bases each). The CDR3 has 15 residues. V was trimmed by 1 base and J by 2 bases, leaving 11 bases between them. Per germline, CDR1 SGDLS and CDR2 YYNGEE. The CDR3 sequence: CASSVSGRATDTQYF. The CDR3 DNA sequence: TGTGCCAGCAGCGTATCAGGGCGGGCCACAGATACGCAGTATTTT.

The gene calls are TRBV5-5 and TRBJ2-2; 9 positions agree with TRBD1. With 5 bases clipped from V and 5 bases from J, the junction kept 4 bases outside the gene matches. Germline V gene lookup returns CDR1 SGHKS and CDR2 YYEKEE (reference sequence). The CDR3 runs 14 residues. The CDR3 spells CASRYGQGTGELFF. CDR3 bases: TGTGCCAGCAGATACGGACAGGGGACCGGGGAGCTGTTTTTT.

This clonotype came up a few times. The CDR3 bases are TGTGCCAGCAGTGTGGAGGGTTTCACAGATACGCAGTATTTT. Translated, it gives CASSVEGFTDTQYF. V usage is TRBV2 and J usage is TRBJ2-3; D is possibly TRBD2 (6 bases). Germline lookup yields CDR1 SNHLY and CDR2 FYNNEI. CDR3 length: 14 amino acids. V lost 4 bases and J 2 bases, leaving 10 bases between the germline ends.

In its sample, this clonotype was seen many times. The chain employs TRBV5-6 and TRBJ2-2, with 7 bases that match TRBD1. Germline CDR1 reads SGHDT; CDR2 reads YYEEEE. This CDR3 has 15 amino acids. V dropped 4 bases and J dropped 5; count of bases not matched to a gene: 8. Here the CDR3 DNA reads TGTGCCAGCAGCCAATGGGACAGACATACCGGGGAGCTGTTTTTT. It yields the protein CASSQWDRHTGELFF.

This clonotype occurred a few times. The chain couples TRBV20-1 to TRBJ2-7; D unresolved. Trimming stripped 0 bases from V and 4 bases from J, with 10 bases between. Germline CDR1 is DFQATT and CDR2 is SNEGSKA (reference sequence). The CDR3 is 13 amino acids. CDR3 sequence (DNA): TGCAGTGCTAGAGATGCGGAAGGGTACGAGCAGTACGTC. Amino acid sequence: CSARDAEGYEQYV.

V and J are TRBV6-1 and TRBJ2-7, with D unresolved. Germline V gene lookup returns CDR1 MNHNS and CDR2 SASEGT. This CDR3 contains 13 residues. The V and J ends lost 6 bases and 6 bases respectively, with 15 bases between them. This chain's CDR3 is CASSPSGFSEQYF. The CDR3 DNA is TGTGCCAGCAGCCCTTCGGGTTTCAGCGAGCAGTACTTC.

This clonotype came up a few times. This chain connects TRBV10-3 to TRBJ1-5; D might be TRBD1 (6 bases). CDR3 length equals 13 residues. V lost 10 bases, J lost 0 bases, and 10 bases lay in between. The germline V gene has CDR1 ENHRY and CDR2 SYGVKD. CDR3 bases: TGTGCCACCCGACAGGTTAGCAATCAGCCCCAGCATTTT. Translation gives CATRQVSNQPQHF.

V and J are TRBV18 and TRBJ2-5; D may be TRBD1 (6 bases). The ends were cut back, 3 bases at V and 2 bases at J, with 13 bases in the middle. This CDR3 has 15 amino acids. CDR1 and CDR2 from the germline V gene are KGHSH and LQKENI. The CDR3 loop is CASSPRQGYQETQYF. The CDR3 DNA reads TGTGCCAGCTCACCCCGTCAGGGGTATCAAGAGACCCAGTACTTC.

This clonotype occurred a few times. Germline is not matched at one junction end, which may reflect a read error. V and J are TRBV7-2 and TRBJ1-2; D call uncertain. Germline CDR1 is SGHTA and CDR2 is FQGNSA. The CDR3 covers 12 residues. CDR3 bases: TGTGCCAGCAGCTTAGTAGTAGGTGGCTGCACCTTC. This encodes CASSLVVGGCTF. Complete variable domain (other parts from reference TRBV7-2 and TRBJ1-2): GAGVSQSPSNKVTEKGKDVELRCDPISGHTALYWYRQSLGQGLEFLIYFQGNSAPDKSGLPSDRFSAERTGGSVSTLTIQRTQQEDSAVYLCASSLVVGGCTFGSGTRLTVV.

The V gene is TRBV20-1, the J gene TRBJ1-5; D is ambiguous. Trimming cost V 5 bases and J 0 bases, with 14 bases left between them. Germline V gene sequence: CDR1 DFQATT, CDR2 SNEGSKA (reference sequence). The CDR3 extends over 15 amino acids. CDR3 protein: CSAFTGANSNQPQHF. The CDR3 DNA is TGCAGTGCTTTTACTGGAGCGAATAGCAATCAGCCCCAGCATTTT.

This clonotype was recorded a few times. This rearrangement joins TRBV7-8 to TRBJ1-3; D call uncertain. The CDR3 has 14 amino acids. Germline CDR1 reads SGHVS; CDR2 reads FQNEAQ. The V gene lost 4 bases and the J gene lost 3 bases, with 10 bases spanning the gap. The CDR3 sequence is CASSSAALGNTIYF. The CDR3 region has the DNA TGTGCCAGCAGCTCCGCGGCCCTTGGAAACACCATATATTTT. Combining the CDR3 with reference TRBV7-8 and TRBJ1-3 gives the whole variable domain GAGVSQSPRYKVAKRGQDVALRCDPISGHVSLFWYQQALGQGPEFLTYFQNEAQLDKSGLPSDRFFAERPEGSVSTLKIQRTQQEDSAVYLCASSSAALGNTIYFGEGSWLTVV.

This clonotype was found many times. This chain connects TRBV4-3 to TRBJ2-1, with 9 bases fitting TRBD2. The germline V gene encodes CDR1 LGHNA and CDR2 YSLEER. The CDR3 length is 16 residues. J lost 4 bases, V lost 0 bases, and 4 bases had no gene match. This CDR3 reads CASSQDSAGGYNEQFF. The CDR3 coding sequence is TGCGCCAGCAGCCAAGATTCCGCGGGGGGGTACAATGAGCAGTTCTTC.

In its sample, this clonotype was seen many times. The chain combines TRBV25-1 with TRBJ1-1; D is uncertain. Germline values: CDR1 MGHDK, CDR2 SYGVNS. Between the trimmed V and J ends, which lost 3 bases and 5 bases, there was a span of 16 bases. The CDR3 has 15 amino acids. Here the CDR3 reads CASSDTNRRGTEAFF. The CDR3 nucleotides read TGTGCCAGCAGTGACACTAACAGAAGAGGGACTGAAGCTTTCTTT.

The chain carries TRBV27 and TRBJ2-1; D is perhaps TRBD2 (7 bases). The CDR3 is made up of 13 amino acids. Looked up from germline, CDR1 is MNHEY and CDR2 is SMNVEV (reference sequence). Trimming left V 10 bases short and J 6 bases short, with 16 bases between. The CDR3 is CATRAGASNEQFF. The DNA for the CDR3 is TGTGCCACCCGGGCGGGGGCAAGCAATGAGCAGTTCTTC.

The table lists this clonotype with a few counts. This chain connects TRBV20-1 to TRBJ1-1; maybe TRBD1 (6 bases). Between the trimmed V and J ends, which lost 6 bases and 2 bases, there was a span of 13 bases. In germline, CDR1 is DFQATT, CDR2 SNEGSKA (reference sequence). The CDR3 is 13 residues long. The CDR3 region is CSARPDRNTEAFF. The CDR3 nucleotides read TGCAGTGCCAGACCGGACAGAAACACTGAAGCTTTCTTT.

The V gene is TRBV4-3, the J gene TRBJ1-2; possible D gene TRBD1, 6 bases. The V end was cut by 1 base, the J end by 3 bases, with 24 bases between. This CDR3 is 19 amino acids long. Germline-derived CDR1 and CDR2 are LGHNA and YSLEER. The CDR3 loop reads CASSQATNEGVLTYYGYTF. The CDR3 nucleotides read TGCGCCAGCAGCCAAGCGACAAACGAGGGGGTCCTAACTTACTATGGCTACACCTTC.

This clonotype has only a few counts. The chain couples TRBV12-3 or TRBV12-4 to TRBJ2-2; no definite D call. The CDR3 loop spans 15 amino acids. With 4 bases removed from V and 4 bases from J, the gap between germline ends came to 13 bases. CDR3 region: CASSSSSPRTGELFF. The CDR3 nucleotides read TGTGCCAGCAGTTCCTCCTCACCCCGCACCGGGGAGCTGTTTTTT.

This clonotype was seen a handful of times. The chain combines TRBV3-1 with TRBJ1-1, with TRBD1 matching 7 bases. The V gene's germline CDR1 is LGHDT and CDR2 YNNKEL (reference sequence). V shed 4 bases and J 0 bases; nucleotides not matched to a gene: 8. There are 16 residues in the CDR3. CDR3 amino acids: CASSLNTGAMNTEAFF. The CDR3 DNA reads TGTGCCAGCAGCCTTAACACAGGGGCCATGAACACTGAAGCTTTCTTT.